A selection of T cell receptor beta chains follows, all from one sample in a study of blood T cell repertoires in COVID-19. Sequencing was performed with immunoSEQ multiplex PCR; in TCRdb, only in-frame clones are kept and a portion is missing. The sample carries 250,000 or so clones, under 85% recorded once. The sequenced sample consisted of peripheral blood. These receptor sequences come from a man aged 25-45 years who had recovered from COVID-19. Each CDR3 is given with its conserved first and last residue. The order of the fields is D gene, J gene, V gene, clone size, CDR3 protein, CDR3 DNA. A D gene is named only where the DNA matches it firmly. Where a row states a size, it is once, few, many or the class of an expanded clone; other rows omit it.

NA	TRBJ1-2	TRBV15	NA	CATSSKLFLRGGYTF	TGTGCCACCAGCAGTAAGCTCTTCCTCAGGGGAGGCTACACCTTC
NA	TRBJ1-5	TRBV2	NA	CASSESSSNQPQHF	TGTGCCAGCAGTGAATCCAGTAGCAATCAGCCCCAGCATTTT
NA	TRBJ2-5	TRBV11-2	once	CASSFGPDRDSKTQYF	TGTGCCAGCAGCTTCGGTCCCGACAGGGACTCCAAGACCCAGTACTTC
TRBD1	TRBJ2-7	TRBV7-8	few	CASSSDRGYEQYF	TGTGCCAGCAGCTCGGACAGGGGCTACGAGCAGTACTTC
TRBD1	TRBJ1-1	TRBV10-2	NA	CASRGRDRVLGTEAFF	TGCGCCAGCAGGGGCCGGGACAGGGTTTTGGGCACTGAAGCTTTCTTT
NA	TRBJ1-4	TRBV20-1	NA	CSASHGGAEKLFF	TGCAGTGCTAGTCATGGGGGCGCCGAAAAACTGTTTTTT
NA	TRBJ1-2	TRBV6-4	NA	CASSPGAVNYGYTF	TGTGCCAGCAGCCCGGGAGCGGTTAACTATGGCTACACCTTC
TRBD1	TRBJ1-5	TRBV5-7	NA	CASSQKGWTGFLQPQHF	TGTGCCAGCAGCCAAAAGGGATGGACAGGGTTTCTTCAGCCCCAGCATTTT
NA	TRBJ2-2	TRBV29-1	NA	CSAGQLSNTGELFF	TGCAGCGCCGGACAGCTATCGAACACCGGGGAGCTGTTTTTT
TRBD2	TRBJ2-2	TRBV5-1	NA	CASSGLAGGTGELFF	TGCGCCAGCTCCGGACTAGCGGGGGGAACCGGGGAGCTGTTTTTT
TRBD1	TRBJ1-5	TRBV23-1	NA	CARPAGQVEGWVDQPQHF	TGCGCCCGCCCAGCTGGACAGGTAGAGGGGTGGGTCGATCAGCCCCAGCATTTT
TRBD2	TRBJ2-5	TRBV5-1	NA	CASSLARSGGRETQYF	TGCGCCAGCAGCTTGGCCCGCAGCGGGGGTCGGGAGACCCAGTACTTC
NA	TRBJ2-2	TRBV4-1	NA	CASSHRENTGELFF	TGCGCCAGCAGCCACAGGGAAAACACCGGGGAGCTGTTTTTT
NA	TRBJ2-1	TRBV23-1	NA	CASSHRGNSYNEQFF	TGCGCCAGCAGTCATCGGGGGAACTCCTACAATGAGCAGTTCTTC
NA	TRBJ1-1	TRBV3-1/TRBV3-2	NA	CASRSQGNAEAFF	TGTGCCAGCAGGTCACAGGGTAACGCTGAAGCTTTCTTT
TRBD1	TRBJ1-1	TRBV2	NA	CASSTRLGQVNTEAFF	TGTGCCAGCAGTACCCGACTCGGACAGGTGAACACTGAAGCTTTCTTT
NA	TRBJ2-1	TRBV19	NA	CASTIQGNEQFF	TGTGCCAGTACAATACAGGGCAATGAGCAGTTCTTC
NA	TRBJ1-1	TRBV10-2	few	CASKASYGGANTEAFF	TGCGCCAGCAAAGCGTCCTATGGAGGAGCCAACACTGAAGCTTTCTTT
TRBD1	TRBJ1-2	TRBV10-3	NA	CAIGPGGNYGYTF	TGTGCCATCGGGCCAGGGGGAAACTATGGCTACACCTTC
NA	TRBJ1-6	TRBV3-1/TRBV3-2	NA	CASSAGDSPLHF	TGTGCCAGCAGCGCAGGGGACTCACCCCTCCACTTT
NA	TRBJ1-1	TRBV6-4	NA	CASNPYPPRTDTEAFF	TGTGCCAGCAACCCCTATCCCCCCCGTACGGACACTGAAGCTTTCTTT
TRBD1	TRBJ1-6	TRBV19	NA	CASEGAYSPLHF	TGTGCCAGCGAGGGGGCCTATTCACCCCTCCACTTT
NA	TRBJ1-6	TRBV7-9	NA	CASSPGLTNSPLHF	TGTGCCAGCAGCCCCGGACTGACTAATTCACCCCTCCACTTT
TRBD1	TRBJ1-1	TRBV19	few	CASREQGAGSFF	TGTGCCAGTAGGGAACAGGGGGCCGGCTCTTTCTTT
NA	TRBJ2-2	TRBV7-8	NA	CASSFPSGTNTGELFF	TGTGCCAGCAGCTTCCCGTCAGGGACGAACACCGGGGAGCTGTTTTTT
NA	TRBJ2-1	TRBV19	NA	CASRPQLAGNEQFF	TGTGCCAGTAGGCCTCAACTGGCAGGCAATGAGCAGTTCTTC
NA	TRBJ2-5	TRBV10-3	NA	CAISDRTRLLETQYF	TGTGCCATCAGTGACCGGACAAGACTTTTGGAGACCCAGTACTTC
NA	TRBJ1-6	TRBV27	NA	CASSPGEGAGYNSPLHF	TGTGCCAGCAGCCCCGGGGAGGGAGCCGGATATAATTCACCCCTCCACTTT
NA	TRBJ1-3	TRBV2	NA	CASKAGSLGNTIYF	TGTGCCAGCAAGGCGGGCAGCCTTGGAAACACCATATATTTT
TRBD1	TRBJ2-3	TRBV29-1	NA	CSVAILQGTQYF	TGCAGCGTTGCTATTTTACAGGGGACGCAGTATTTT
NA	TRBJ1-4	TRBV3-1/TRBV3-2	NA	CASSQIQNEKLFF	TGTGCCAGCAGCCAAATCCAGAATGAAAAACTGTTTTTT
TRBD1	TRBJ1-3	TRBV4-1	NA	CASSQWVGQSHGNTIYF	TGCGCCAGCAGCCAATGGGTGGGACAGTCGCACGGAAACACCATATATTTT
NA	TRBJ2-3	TRBV9	NA	CASGQALNTDTQYF	TGTGCCAGCGGTCAAGCCCTAAACACAGATACGCAGTATTTT
NA	TRBJ1-2	TRBV10-1	NA	CASSPTADYGYTF	TGCGCCAGCAGTCCTACAGCTGACTATGGCTACACCTTC
TRBD1	TRBJ1-1	TRBV5-4	NA	CASREGAYTEAFF	TGTGCCAGCAGGGAGGGGGCATACACTGAAGCTTTCTTT
NA	TRBJ1-1	TRBV2	NA	CASSLTGFTEAFF	TGTGCCAGCAGTCTAACAGGGTTCACTGAAGCTTTCTTT
NA	TRBJ2-3	TRBV27	NA	CASSTSTNPQYF	TGTGCCAGCAGTACTAGTACTAACCCGCAGTATTTT